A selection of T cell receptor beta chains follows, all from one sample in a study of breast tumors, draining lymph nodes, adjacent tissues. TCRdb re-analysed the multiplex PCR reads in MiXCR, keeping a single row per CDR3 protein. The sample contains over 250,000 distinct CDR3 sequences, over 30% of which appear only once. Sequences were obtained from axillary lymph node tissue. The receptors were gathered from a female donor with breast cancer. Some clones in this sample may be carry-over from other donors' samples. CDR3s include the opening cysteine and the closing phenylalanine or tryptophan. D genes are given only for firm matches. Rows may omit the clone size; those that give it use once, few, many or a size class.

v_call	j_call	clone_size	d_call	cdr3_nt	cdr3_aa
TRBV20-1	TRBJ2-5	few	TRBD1	TGCAGTGCCTCGGACAGGGGGTATTGGGCTGAGACCCAGTACTTC	CSASDRGYWAETQYF
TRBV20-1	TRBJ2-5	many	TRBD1	TGCAGCCCGACCCGGACAGGGCTCGAGACCCAGTACTTC	CSPTRTGLETQYF
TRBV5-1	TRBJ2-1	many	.	TGCGCCAGCAGCTTGCGGCCGAATGAGCAGTTCTTC	CASSLRPNEQFF
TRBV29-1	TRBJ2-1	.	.	TGCAGCGTAAGACTAGTAAATGAGCAGTTCTTC	CSVRLVNEQFF
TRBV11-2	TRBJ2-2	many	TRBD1	TGTGCCAGCAGCAGAGGGGGCGGGTTCGTTGCCGGGGAGCTGTTTTTT	CASSRGGGFVAGELFF
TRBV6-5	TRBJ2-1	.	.	TGTGCCAGCAAAGCAGGGGGGAGGAATGAGCAGCTCTTC	CASKAGGRNEQLF
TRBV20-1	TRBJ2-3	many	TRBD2	TGCAGTGCTAGACCCCTACTAGCGACCAGAGGGGGCACAGATACGCAGTATTTT	CSARPLLATRGGTDTQYF
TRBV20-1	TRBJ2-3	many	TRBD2	TGCAGTGCACAACCGGGACTAAGCACAGATACGCAGTATTTT	CSAQPGLSTDTQYF
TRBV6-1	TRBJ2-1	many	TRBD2	TGTGCCAGCAGTTCCTCTGGACTAGGCCTTAGCTCCTACAATGAGCAGTTCTTC	CASSSSGLGLSSYNEQFF
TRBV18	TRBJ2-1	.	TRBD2	TGTGCCAGCTCCGACGGGACTAGCGGGGATGAGCAGTTCTTC	CASSDGTSGDEQFF
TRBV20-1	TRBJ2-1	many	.	TGCAGTGCTCGCCTGGGGGGAGCGGGCTCCTACAATGAGCAGTTCTTC	CSARLGGAGSYNEQFF
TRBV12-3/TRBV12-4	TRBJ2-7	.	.	TGTGCCAGCAGTTTCAGAATCGAGCAGTACTTC	CASSFRIEQYF
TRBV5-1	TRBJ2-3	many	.	TGCGCCAGCAGCTTGGGCCTGGGCGGATCAGATACGCAGTATTTT	CASSLGLGGSDTQYF
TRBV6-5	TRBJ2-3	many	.	TGTGCCAGCAGTTACTCGATCAGCGGATCTCGCTCGATGCAGTATTTT	CASSYSISGSRSMQYF
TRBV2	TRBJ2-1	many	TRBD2	TGTGCCAGCAAAGGGGGTCCCGGGACTAGCGGGAACAATGAGCAGTTCTTC	CASKGGPGTSGNNEQFF
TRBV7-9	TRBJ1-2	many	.	TGTGCCAGCAGCCGGGGACTTCTCTATGGCTACACCTTC	CASSRGLLYGYTF
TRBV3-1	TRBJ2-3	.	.	TGTGCCAGCAGCCTTCTGACCACAGATACGCAGTATTTT	CASSLLTTDTQYF
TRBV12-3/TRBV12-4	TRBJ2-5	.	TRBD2	TGTGCCAGCAGTTTCAACGGGAGGGAGACCCAGTACTTC	CASSFNGRETQYF
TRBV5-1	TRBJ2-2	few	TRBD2	TGCGCCAGCAGCCCCCCGGCCCTTCTAGCGGGAGCGAACGGGGAGCTGTTTTTT	CASSPPALLAGANGELFF
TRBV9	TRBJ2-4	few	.	TGTGCCAGCAGCGTAGGACAGGCGGTCGACATTCAGTACTTC	CASSVGQAVDIQYF
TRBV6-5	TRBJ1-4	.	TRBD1	TGTGCCAGCAGCCGCGACAGGGTTAATGAAAAACTGTTTTTT	CASSRDRVNEKLFF
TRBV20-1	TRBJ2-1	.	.	TGCAGTGCTAACCGAGGGGGTGAGCAGTTCTTC	CSANRGGEQFF
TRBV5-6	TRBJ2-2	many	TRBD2	TGTGCCAGCAGCTATACCCTAGCGGGGATTAACACCGGGGAGCTGTTTTTT	CASSYTLAGINTGELFF
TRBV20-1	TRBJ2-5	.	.	TGCAGTGCTAGGGTGCCGGGGAAAGAGACCCAGTACTTC	CSARVPGKETQYF
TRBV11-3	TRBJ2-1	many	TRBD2	TGTGCCAGCAGCCCCATAGCGGGAGGGTACAATGAGCAGTTCTTC	CASSPIAGGYNEQFF
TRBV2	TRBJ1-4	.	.	TGTGCCACCAGTGTTGTCATGGGGCAGGGTGAAAAACTGTTTTTT	CATSVVMGQGEKLFF
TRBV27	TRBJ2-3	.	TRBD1	TGTGCCAGCAGTTTATACAGGGGGCAAGGACATACAGATACGCAGTATTTT	CASSLYRGQGHTDTQYF
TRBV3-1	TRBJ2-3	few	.	TGTGCCAGCAGCCAAGCGGGACTTGGGACAGATACGCAGTATTTT	CASSQAGLGTDTQYF
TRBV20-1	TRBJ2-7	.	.	TGCAGTGCTAAGCCCGGCCCCCCCTACGAGCAGTACTTC	CSAKPGPPYEQYF
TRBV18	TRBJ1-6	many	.	TGTGCCAGCTCACCAATGGAGGACTCTCCCCTCCACTTT	CASSPMEDSPLHF
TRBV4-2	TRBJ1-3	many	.	TGTGCCAGCAGCCAATTTGGCTCTGGAAACACCATATATTTT	CASSQFGSGNTIYF
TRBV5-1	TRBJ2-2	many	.	TGCGCCAGCAGCTACGGTGTGATGGGCGTTCGCGGGGAGCTGTTTTTT	CASSYGVMGVRGELFF
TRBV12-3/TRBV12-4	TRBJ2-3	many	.	TGTGCCAGCATGCGGGCAGCCACAGATACGCAGTATTTT	CASMRAATDTQYF
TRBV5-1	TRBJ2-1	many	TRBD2	TGCGCCAGCAGAGGGACTAGCGGGAGGGTCAATGAGCAGTTCTTC	CASRGTSGRVNEQFF
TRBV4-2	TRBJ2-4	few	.	TGTGCCAGCAGCCAAGATGGGCGCGGGGCGGCGGCCAAAAACATTCAGTACTTC	CASSQDGRGAAAKNIQYF
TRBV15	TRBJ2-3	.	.	TGTGCCACCAGCAGAGATAGTAACGGTCCTAGTACAGATACGCAGTATTTT	CATSRDSNGPSTDTQYF
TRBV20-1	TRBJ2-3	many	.	TGCAGTGCTAGACGGACTGAGTCCCCAGATACGCAGTATTTT	CSARRTESPDTQYF
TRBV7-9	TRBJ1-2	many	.	TGTGCCAGCAGCTCGACCCCGGGACAACGAGGGAACTATGGCTACACCTTC	CASSSTPGQRGNYGYTF
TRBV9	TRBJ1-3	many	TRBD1	TGTGCCAGCAGCGTAGGAGGGGGCAACTCTGGAAACACCATATATTTT	CASSVGGGNSGNTIYF
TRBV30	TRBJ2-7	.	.	TGTGCCTGGAGTGTAGGACGCCCCGACCTGCAGTACTTC	CAWSVGRPDLQYF
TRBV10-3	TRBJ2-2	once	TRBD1	TGTGCCATCAGTGAAGGACAGGGTACGGGCACCGGGGAGCTGTTTTTT	CAISEGQGTGTGELFF
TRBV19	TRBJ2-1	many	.	TGTGCCAGTAGTATCAGGTATGAGCAGTTCTTC	CASSIRYEQFF
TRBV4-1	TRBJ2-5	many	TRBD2	TGCGCCAGCAGCCAAGAGGGGGGGTGGGTGGAGACCCAGTACTTC	CASSQEGGWVETQYF
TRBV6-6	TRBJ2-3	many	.	TGTGCCAGCAGTTCCCCGACTGTTCGAGATACGCAGTATTTT	CASSSPTVRDTQYF
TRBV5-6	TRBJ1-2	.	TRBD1	TGTGCCAGCAGCGCGGGACAGGGACTTTTGCGCACCTTC	CASSAGQGLLRTF